The 28 T cell receptor beta chains in this list originate from one sample, sequenced in a study of cytomegalovirus exposure and HLA in healthy donors. PCR used 60 Vbeta primers and 13 Jbeta primers. Sequencing was performed with immunoSEQ multiplex PCR; in TCRdb, only in-frame clones are kept and a portion is missing. This table holds roughly 250,000 clones, roughly four fifths found once. Sequenced sample: PBMCs. The receptors originated from a woman in her forties in good health and CMV-seropositive.

In DNA, the CDR3 is TGTGCCAGCAGGAAAACCACAGGTTCCAATGAGCAGTTCTTC. This sequence encodes CASRKTTGSNEQFF. The rearrangement uses TRBV7-9 and TRBJ2-1, with D possibly TRBD1 on 5 matching bases. With 6 bases removed from V and 6 bases from J, the gap between germline ends came to 15 bases. The CDR3 spans 14 residues. Germline-derived CDR1 and CDR2 are SEHNR and FQNEAQ (reference sequence).

The CDR3 spells CASRDSPNPKYEQYF. CDR3 in DNA: TGTGCCAGCCGGGACTCCCCTAATCCGAAGTACGAGCAGTACTTC. The chain has TRBV6-5 and TRBJ2-7; tentatively, D is TRBD2 (6 bases). The germline V gene encodes CDR1 MNHEY and CDR2 SVGAGI. The germline V and J ends were trimmed by 8 bases and 4 bases, with 21 bases remaining between them. The CDR3 loop spans 15 amino acids.

The rearrangement links TRBV7-2 to TRBJ2-1; possible D gene TRBD2, 7 bases. Germline-derived CDR1 and CDR2 are SGHTA and FQGNSA. This CDR3 has 14 amino acids. V lost 5 bases to trimming and J lost 9 bases, with 17 bases between them. Written as DNA, the CDR3 is TGTGCCAGCAGCCCCGAGATGGGGGGGGCTGAGCAGTTCTTC. Translating it yields CASSPEMGGAEQFF.

The CDR3 region is CASSALGVGAGTGELFF. The CDR3 bases are TGTGCCAGCAGCGCGCTCGGTGTGGGGGCTGGCACCGGGGAGCTGTTTTTT. This chain joins TRBV9 and TRBJ2-2; the D gene is possibly TRBD1 (6 bases). The germline gives CDR1 SGDLS, CDR2 YYNGEE. The CDR3 runs 17 residues. V shed 3 bases and J shed 4 bases, with 19 bases lying between them.

This chain connects TRBV7-9 to TRBJ1-1; 8 nucleotides align to TRBD1. V shed 5 bases and J 1 base; nucleotides not matched to a gene: 3. The germline V gene encodes CDR1 SEHNR and CDR2 FQNEAQ (reference sequence). CDR3 length: 14 residues. This chain's CDR3 is CASSKQGGNTEAFF. In DNA, the CDR3 is TGTGCCAGCAGCAAACAGGGGGGGAACACTGAAGCTTTCTTT.

This chain joins TRBV30 and TRBJ2-7; a weak D match, TRBD2 (5 bases). With 2 bases removed from V and 2 bases from J, the gap between germline ends came to 19 bases. There are 16 residues in the CDR3. Germline CDR1 and CDR2: GTSNPN and SVGIG (reference sequence). CDR3 bases: TGTGCCTGGAGTCCGTTCGGGCGGGCGAAAGCCTACGAGCAGTACTTC. Amino acids: CAWSPFGRAKAYEQYF.

The rearrangement uses TRBV6-5 and TRBJ2-1; 13 bases match TRBD2. The CDR3 spans 15 residues. CDR1 and CDR2 from the germline V gene are MNHEY and SVGAGI. V lost 6 bases to trimming and J lost 6 bases; unmatched junction nucleotides: 5. CDR3 nucleotide sequence: TGTGCCAGCAGACCTACTAGCGGGAGGGCCAATGAGCAGTTCTTC. Translated: CASRPTSGRANEQFF.

The V gene is TRBV4-2, the J gene TRBJ2-5, with 7 bases fitting TRBD1. V gave up 0 bases and J gave up 4 bases; unmatched junction bases: 2. Germline CDR1 reads LGHNA; CDR2 reads YNFKEQ. The CDR3 extends over 14 amino acids. In nucleotides, the CDR3 is TGTGCCAGCAGCCAAGAAAGGGGGCGAGAGACCCAGTACTTC. Protein: CASSQERGRETQYF.

This chain's CDR3 is CASSPGTSQETQYF. In DNA, the CDR3 is TGTGCCAGCAGCCCAGGGACATCCCAAGAGACCCAGTACTTC. This sequence joins TRBV11-3 and TRBJ2-5, with D perhaps TRBD1 (6 bases). The CDR3 has 14 amino acids. Trimming took 5 bases from V and 1 from J, leaving 11 bases between them. CDR1 SGHNT and CDR2 YENEEA come from the germline V gene.

The sample holds a few counts of this clone. This chain links TRBV11-3 with TRBJ2-1; 9 nucleotides agree with TRBD2. Germline values: CDR1 SGHNT, CDR2 YENEEA. V lost 5 bases and J lost 4; bases outside the gene matches: 9. The length of the CDR3 is 16 residues. In DNA form, the CDR3 reads TGTGCCAGCAGCGCCTATACTAGCGGGTCTTACAATGAGCAGTTCTTC. Translated, it gives CASSAYTSGSYNEQFF.

V and J are TRBV7-9 and TRBJ1-5; 11 bases are shared with TRBD1. Germline-derived CDR1 and CDR2 are SEHNR and FQNEAQ (reference sequence). Unmatched junction bases numbered 6, after V lost 3 bases and J lost 2 bases. The CDR3 sequence is 17 residues long. For the CDR3, the DNA is TGTGCCAGCAGCTTCACCGAGGGACAGGGGGGCAATCAGCCCCAGCATTTT. Translated, it gives CASSFTEGQGGNQPQHF.

V usage is TRBV4-3 and J usage is TRBJ2-7, with D unclear. This CDR3 has 14 amino acids. V was cut by 0 bases and J by 6 bases, with 12 bases left in between. Germline lookup yields CDR1 LGHNA and CDR2 YSLEER. CDR3 nucleotides: TGCGCCAGCAGCCAAGATAGCTCCTCCGCCGAGCAGTACTTC. Translation: CASSQDSSSAEQYF.

The CDR3 DNA sequence: TGTGCCAGCTCCGGGACAGCTAGCAATCAGCCCCAGCATTTT. It specifies CASSGTASNQPQHF. The chain links TRBV19 to TRBJ1-5; 7 bases line up with TRBD1. Per the germline V gene, CDR1 is LNHDA and CDR2 is SQIVND (reference sequence). Germline trimming cut 9 bases from V and 0 bases from J; bases unmatched to any gene: 5. The CDR3 extends over 14 amino acids.

The table lists this clone with a count of one. This CDR3 is also generated by other DNA sequences in the sample. In nucleotides, the CDR3 is TGTGCCAGCAGTTTGTTCAGGAACACTGAAGCTTTCTTT. It translates to CASSLFRNTEAFF. The J gene is TRBJ1-1, the V gene TRBV27, with D unresolved. The germline CDR1 and CDR2 sequences are MNHEY and SMNVEV (reference sequence). Deletions cut 3 bases from V and 1 base from J, with 6 bases between. The CDR3 totals 13 residues.

This clone was recorded only once. The chain combines TRBV7-2 with TRBJ2-4; 12 nucleotides align to TRBD2. CDR3 length: 16 amino acids. Germline CDR1 and CDR2: SGHTA and FQGNSA. The V and J ends lost 0 bases and 4 bases, in that order; junction bases with no gene match: 1. The CDR3 loop reads CASSLALAGGKNIQYF. In DNA form, the CDR3 reads TGTGCCAGCAGCTTAGCGCTAGCGGGAGGGAAAAACATTCAGTACTTC.

V is TRBV7-3 and J is TRBJ2-5, with D perhaps TRBD1 (7 bases). Trimming removed 5 bases at V and 2 bases at J, with 15 bases between. This CDR3 region has 15 residues. The V gene's germline CDR1 is SGHTA and CDR2 FQGTGA. The CDR3 DNA reads as TGTGCCAGCAGCACTCAGGGGGGCTCACAAGAGACCCAGTACTTC. Translating it yields CASSTQGGSQETQYF.

The CDR3 spells CASSLGQGAGEQYF. DNA of the CDR3: TGTGCCAGCAGCTTGGGACAGGGGGCGGGCGAGCAGTACTTC. This chain uses TRBV7-2 with TRBJ2-5, with TRBD1 identical over 12 bases. The end of the DNA fits TRBJ2-7 better, so the J call may be wrong. This CDR3 is built from 14 residues. Germline-derived CDR1 and CDR2 are SGHTA and FQGNSA.

V and J are TRBV30 and TRBJ1-5, with D unclear. The germline gives CDR1 GTSNPN, CDR2 SVGIG (reference sequence). The germline V and J ends were trimmed by 5 bases and 0 bases, with 11 bases remaining between them. CDR3 length: 14 amino acids. As DNA, the CDR3 is TGTGCCTGGGCGGTCGAAGGTAGCAATCAGCCCCAGCATTTT. Amino acids: CAWAVEGSNQPQHF.

The chain recombines TRBV11-2 with TRBJ1-2; D unresolved. Per the germline V gene, CDR1 is SGHAT and CDR2 is FQNNGV. CDR3 length: 15 amino acids. The V end was cut by 4 bases, the J end by 6 bases, with 18 bases between. The CDR3 reads CASSSIKRRKDGYTF. The CDR3 DNA reads as TGTGCCAGCAGCTCGATAAAGAGGAGGAAGGATGGCTACACCTTC.

V usage is TRBV7-2 and J usage is TRBJ2-7; 11 positions match TRBD2. The junction had 11 bases not matched to a gene; V was cut back by 5 bases and J by 5 bases. The germline CDR1 and CDR2 sequences are SGHTA and FQGNSA. This CDR3 is 16 amino acids long. The CDR3 is CASSLQTSGGSNEQYF. The CDR3 DNA is TGTGCCAGCAGCCTGCAAACTAGCGGGGGTTCCAACGAGCAGTACTTC. Looking up the rest from reference TRBV7-2 and TRBJ2-7 gives the full variable domain: GAGVSQSPSNKVTEKGKDVELRCDPISGHTALYWYRQSLGQGLEFLIYFQGNSAPDKSGLPSDRFSAERTGGSVSTLTIQRTQQEDSAVYLCASSLQTSGGSNEQYFGPGTRLTVT.

The chain recombines TRBV15 with TRBJ2-1; TRBD2 agrees at 9 bases. The V gene's germline CDR1 is LNHNV and CDR2 YYDKDF (reference sequence). The CDR3 loop spans 17 amino acids. With V trimmed by 1 base and J by 9 bases, 13 bases remained unmatched. The DNA of the CDR3 is TGTGCCACCAGCAGAGGCGCGGGGGAGCGGGAGGAGGGTGAGCAGTTCTTC. Translating it yields CATSRGAGEREEGEQFF. Full variable domain (missing parts from reference TRBV15 and TRBJ2-1): DAMVIQNPRYQVTQFGKPVTLSCSQTLNHNVMYWYQQKSSQAPKLLFHYYDKDFNNEADTPDNFQSRRPNTSFCFLDIRSPGLGDTAMYLCATSRGAGEREEGEQFFGPGTRLTVL.

This chain connects TRBV28 to TRBJ2-5, with D maybe TRBD2 (5 bases). The V gene's germline CDR1 is MDHEN and CDR2 SYDVKM. The ends were cut back, 4 bases at V and 4 bases at J, with 16 bases in the middle. The CDR3 has 15 residues. CDR3 nucleotide sequence: TGTGCCAGCAGTTCAGTCCCCTTCGGAGGAGAGACCCAGTACTTC. Its protein is CASSSVPFGGETQYF.

This rearrangement joins TRBV5-6 to TRBJ2-5; 11 nucleotides align to TRBD2. V shed 4 bases and J 5 bases; nucleotides not matched to a gene: 7. The CDR3 is 15 amino acids. Per the germline V gene, CDR1 is SGHDT and CDR2 is YYEEEE. CDR3 in amino acids: CASSLSGRAGETQYF. The CDR3 DNA is TGTGCCAGCAGCCTTAGCGGGAGGGCCGGGGAGACCCAGTACTTC.

The chain combines TRBV7-2 with TRBJ1-1; unclear D gene. Per the germline V gene, CDR1 is SGHTA and CDR2 is FQGNSA. The CDR3 covers 15 residues. V was shortened by 5 bases and J by 1 base, with 14 bases between the two germline ends. The CDR3 DNA follows: TGTGCCAGCAGCCCCGACGGACGGGAGAACACTGAAGCTTTCTTT. Its protein is CASSPDGRENTEAFF.

This clone was found once. CDR3 residues: CASSLEGAGRSSYEQYF. CDR3 in DNA: TGCGCCAGCAGCTTGGAGGGGGCGGGACGGAGCTCCTACGAGCAGTACTTC. The rearrangement links TRBV5-1 to TRBJ2-7; maybe TRBD1 (7 bases). The CDR3 loop spans 17 amino acids. V lost 0 bases to trimming and J lost 0 bases, with 16 bases between them. Germline V gene data show CDR1 as SGHRS and CDR2 as YFSETQ.

This chain joins TRBV14 and TRBJ2-7; TRBD2 agrees at 11 bases. The CDR3 loop spans 16 amino acids. Germline CDR1 reads SGHDN; CDR2 reads FVKESK. V lost 1 base, J lost 3 bases, and 5 bases stayed unmatched. DNA for the CDR3: TGTGCCAGCAGCCAAGCGTATGGACTAGCGGGCTACGAGCAGTACTTC. It is translated as CASSQAYGLAGYEQYF.

The chain has TRBV30 and TRBJ1-2, with TRBD1 identical over 7 bases. V shed 0 bases, J shed 4 bases, and the junction held 5 bases outside the gene matches. The CDR3 contains 14 residues. CDR1 is GTSNPN and CDR2 is SVGIG in the germline V gene (reference sequence). CDR3 residues: CAWSVGGGPYGYTF. CDR3 nucleotides: TGTGCCTGGAGTGTAGGGGGCGGCCCCTATGGCTACACCTTC.

The genes are TRBV14 and TRBJ2-5; D ambiguous. The V end lost 0 bases, the J end lost 5 bases, and 4 bases lay between the germline ends. CDR3 length equals 12 residues. CDR1 and CDR2 from the germline V gene are SGHDN and FVKESK. The CDR3 region is CASSQDGETQYF. DNA of the CDR3: TGTGCCAGCAGCCAAGACGGGGAGACCCAGTACTTC.